This is a list of T cell receptor beta chains from one sample in a study of PD-1 blockade in mismatch repair-deficient tumors. Sequenced by immunoSEQ multiplex PCR; TCRdb stores in-frame clones only, minus some. The sample consists of about 51,000 clones, around 73% of them appearing once. This specimen consisted of peripheral blood, obtained 4 weeks after starting pembrolizumab. Every receptor here comes from an adult with mismatch repair-deficient cancer. Both conserved end residues are part of each CDR3. D genes are given only for firm matches. The size field is filled for only some rows; it gives once, few, many or a size class.

size	V	J	D	CDR3	DNA
.	TRBV19	TRBJ2-7	TRBD2	CASSNAAGGPYEQYF	TGTGCCAGTAGTAACGCGGCGGGAGGCCCCTACGAGCAGTACTTC
.	TRBV21-1	TRBJ2-7	.	CASRPWEGVTYEQYF	TGTGCCAGCCGACCCTGGGAGGGAGTTACCTACGAGCAGTACTTC
.	TRBV11-2	TRBJ1-1	.	CASSLEFGSRNTEAFF	TGTGCCAGCAGCTTAGAATTTGGCAGCCGGAACACTGAAGCTTTCTTT
.	TRBV11-2	TRBJ1-5	.	CASSLERGQPQHF	TGTGCCAGCAGCTTAGAAAGGGGACAGCCCCAGCATTTT
once	TRBV11-3	TRBJ2-3	TRBD2	CASSLGLAGGTDTQYF	TGTGCCAGCAGCTTAGGTCTCGCGGGAGGGACAGATACGCAGTATTTT
.	TRBV19	TRBJ1-3	.	CASDPGQTGNTIYF	TGTGCCAGCGACCCGGGACAAACTGGAAACACCATATATTTT
.	TRBV5-6	TRBJ2-7	.	CASSLGGTFSYEQYF	TGTGCCAGCAGCTTGGGGGGGACATTCTCCTACGAGCAGTACTTC
.	TRBV5-1	TRBJ2-2	.	CASSLTGQGGAGELFF	TGCGCCAGCAGCTTAACTGGACAGGGAGGGGCCGGGGAGCTGTTTTTT
.	TRBV2	TRBJ2-7	TRBD2	CASSPLAGDHEQYF	TGTGCCAGCAGCCCACTAGCGGGAGACCACGAGCAGTACTTC
.	TRBV5-6	TRBJ2-7	.	CASSPWRGRYEQYF	TGTGCCAGCAGCCCTTGGCGGGGGCGGTACGAGCAGTACTTC
.	TRBV19	TRBJ1-1	.	CASTKTGTRENTEAFF	TGTGCCAGTACCAAAACCGGGACACGGGAGAACACTGAAGCTTTCTTT
few	TRBV6-6	TRBJ1-5	.	CASSPQGFEQPQHF	TGTGCCAGCAGTCCTCAGGGATTTGAGCAGCCCCAGCATTTT
.	TRBV4-1	TRBJ2-3	TRBD2	CASSQASGHTDTQYF	TGCGCCAGCAGCCAAGCTAGCGGGCATACAGATACGCAGTATTTT
.	TRBV11-3	TRBJ1-2	.	CASSSRVNYGYTF	TGTGCCAGCAGCTCCAGGGTTAACTATGGCTACACCTTC
.	TRBV7-2	TRBJ2-7	.	CASSLADSVTYEQYF	TGTGCCAGCAGCTTAGCTGATAGCGTTACCTACGAGCAGTACTTC
.	TRBV7-9	TRBJ2-7	.	CASSPRRGQVLEQYF	TGTGCCAGCAGCCCCCGCAGGGGACAAGTGCTCGAGCAGTACTTC
.	TRBV5-1	TRBJ1-1	.	CASNPEWGSEAFF	TGCGCCAGCAACCCCGAGTGGGGATCTGAAGCTTTCTTT
.	TRBV11-2	TRBJ2-3	TRBD2	CASSLNPGLVWGADTQYF	TGTGCCAGCAGCTTAAACCCGGGACTAGTCTGGGGAGCAGATACGCAGTATTTT
.	TRBV29-1	TRBJ2-3	TRBD1	CSVGTGQVLSSQYF	TGCAGCGTAGGAACCGGACAGGTTCTTTCATCGCAGTATTTT
.	TRBV7-7	TRBJ2-2	TRBD1	CASSLTPGQGNTGELFF	TGTGCTAGCAGCTTAACACCGGGACAGGGGAACACCGGGGAGCTGTTTTTT
medium-sized	TRBV5-6	TRBJ1-5	.	CASSFLGHSNQPQHF	TGTGCCAGCAGCTTCCTCGGCCATAGCAATCAGCCCCAGCATTTT
.	TRBV19	TRBJ1-4	.	CASSSTSVPNEKLFF	TGTGCCAGCTCTTCAACGAGCGTTCCTAATGAAAAACTGTTTTTT
.	TRBV10-1	TRBJ1-1	.	CASGSGDTEAFF	TGCGCCAGCGGTTCGGGGGACACTGAAGCTTTCTTT
.	TRBV6-1	TRBJ2-5	.	CASSEAGGGSMETQYF	TGTGCCAGCAGTGAAGCGGGAGGGGGCTCGATGGAGACCCAGTACTTC
once	TRBV7-9	TRBJ1-2	TRBD1	CASSQDRAVKGYTF	TGTGCCAGCAGCCAGGACAGGGCGGTGAAGGGCTACACCTTC
.	TRBV11-2	TRBJ2-4	.	CASSSWTEADIQYF	TGTGCCAGCAGCTCATGGACAGAGGCGGACATTCAGTACTTC
.	TRBV4-1	TRBJ2-7	TRBD2	CASSQPKAGASYEQYF	TGCGCCAGCAGCCAACCTAAAGCGGGAGCCTCCTACGAGCAGTACTTC
.	TRBV19	TRBJ2-1	.	CASKVRGGHYNEQFF	TGTGCCAGTAAGGTCAGGGGAGGGCACTACAATGAGCAGTTCTTC
.	TRBV19	TRBJ2-7	TRBD1	CASARGSSYEQYF	TGTGCCAGTGCCAGGGGGAGCTCCTACGAGCAGTACTTC
once	TRBV27	TRBJ1-1	.	CASRERTVNTEAFF	TGTGCCAGCAGAGAAAGGACAGTAAACACTGAAGCTTTCTTT
.	TRBV5-5	TRBJ1-2	.	CASSPGPRSLDGYTF	TGTGCCAGCAGCCCGGGACCCCGAAGTCTTGATGGCTACACCTTC
.	TRBV27	TRBJ2-7	TRBD1	CASSSTQGIHEQYF	TGTGCCAGCAGTAGCACACAGGGGATTCACGAGCAGTACTTC
.	TRBV5-8	TRBJ2-7	TRBD1	CASSLAWTGGYEQYF	TGTGCCAGCAGCTTGGCCTGGACAGGGGGCTACGAGCAGTACTTC
.	TRBV7-2	TRBJ2-5	.	CASSLEGRVETQYF	TGTGCCAGCAGCTTAGAGGGCAGGGTCGAGACCCAGTACTTC
.	TRBV9	TRBJ2-3	TRBD1	CASSAGQITDTQYF	TGTGCCAGCAGCGCGGGACAGATCACAGATACGCAGTATTTT
.	TRBV5-1	TRBJ2-5	.	CASSLELVETQYF	TGCGCCAGCAGCTTGGAGCTCGTGGAGACCCAGTACTTC
medium-sized	TRBV6-4	TRBJ1-2	.	CASSEVAQGVGGYTF	TGTGCCAGCAGCGAGGTCGCACAGGGTGTCGGTGGCTACACCTTC
.	TRBV6-5	TRBJ2-5	TRBD1	CASRWGDRARETQYF	TGTGCCAGCAGGTGGGGGGACAGGGCCAGAGAGACCCAGTACTTC
once	TRBV5-4	TRBJ2-7	TRBD2	CASSLFSGGEQYF	TGTGCCAGCAGCTTGTTTAGCGGGGGTGAGCAGTACTTC
.	TRBV19	TRBJ2-1	TRBD2	CASIGTSASYNEQFF	TGTGCCAGTATCGGGACTAGCGCAAGTTACAATGAGCAGTTCTTC
once	TRBV2	TRBJ1-2	TRBD1	CASRRDRSNYGYTF	TGTGCCAGCAGGAGGGACAGGAGTAACTATGGCTACACCTTC
.	TRBV4-3	TRBJ2-3	.	CASSQVAGAVADTQYF	TGCGCCAGCAGCCAAGTGGCAGGGGCGGTCGCAGATACGCAGTATTTT
.	TRBV2	TRBJ2-1	.	CASSESRGISYNEQFF	TGTGCCAGCAGTGAAAGTCGCGGAATCTCCTACAATGAGCAGTTCTTC
.	TRBV30	TRBJ2-7	TRBD1	CAWSAGQGNHEQYF	TGTGCCTGGAGTGCGGGACAGGGCAACCACGAGCAGTACTTC
.	TRBV5-1	TRBJ2-3	TRBD1	CASSLQQGLRDTQYF	TGCGCCAGCAGCCTACAACAGGGGTTAAGAGATACGCAGTATTTT
.	TRBV6-5	TRBJ1-2	TRBD1	CASRDRGGYGYTF	TGTGCCAGCAGGGACAGGGGCGGCTATGGCTACACCTTC
.	TRBV7-3	TRBJ1-1	.	CASSQSGGTEAFF	TGTGCCAGCAGCCAAAGTGGAGGGACTGAAGCTTTCTTT
.	TRBV11-2	TRBJ2-7	TRBD2	CASRGGILNEQYF	TGTGCCAGCAGGGGGGGGATACTCAACGAGCAGTACTTC
.	TRBV4-2	TRBJ2-5	TRBD2	CASSQGSTASGREETQYF	TGTGCCAGCAGCCAAGGCAGTACGGCTAGCGGGAGGGAAGAGACCCAGTACTTC
few	TRBV5-1	TRBJ2-7	TRBD2	CASSWTSGLSSYEQYF	TGCGCCAGCAGCTGGACTAGCGGCCTTAGCTCCTACGAGCAGTACTTC
.	TRBV6-1	TRBJ1-5	.	CASSYRAGNQPQHF	TGTGCCAGCTCCTACAGGGCGGGCAATCAGCCCCAGCATTTT
.	TRBV7-2	TRBJ2-7	.	CASSRGWGGAEQYF	TGTGCCAGCAGTAGGGGGTGGGGAGGGGCCGAGCAGTACTTC
.	TRBV4-1	TRBJ2-1	TRBD2	CASSQDLSLAGGPGSYNEQFF	TGCGCCAGCAGCCAAGATCTGAGTCTAGCGGGAGGGCCGGGGTCCTACAATGAGCAGTTCTTC
.	TRBV5-4	TRBJ2-2	TRBD2	CASSSGLAGSANTGELFF	TGTGCCAGCAGTTCGGGACTAGCGGGTTCAGCGAACACCGGGGAGCTGTTTTTT
few	TRBV4-1	TRBJ2-3	TRBD2	CASSQGGLAGGRTDTQYF	TGCGCCAGCAGCCAAGGGGGACTAGCGGGAGGTCGCACAGATACGCAGTATTTT
medium-sized	TRBV12-5	TRBJ1-2	TRBD1	CASGFRDRAIPYGYTF	TGTGCTAGTGGTTTCCGGGACAGGGCAATCCCCTATGGCTACACCTTC